This T cell receptor (beta chain) was profiled in a study of cytomegalovirus exposure and HLA in healthy donors. Study-wide results and caveats: Productive rates of about 90% or about 30% were seen for most TCR beta V segments in an earlier analysis. A later analysis showed TCR association rates differing by HLA locus, peaking at DRB1 and lowest at HLA-C.

This clone was counted a few times. Antigen: not known. This PCR relied on a set of 60 Vbeta primers and 13 Jbeta primers. The repertoire was sequenced with immunoSEQ multiplex PCR; TCRdb's copy has only in-frame clones and lacks some. The sample shows approximately 160,000 clones, 75% of them seen only once. This CDR3 has 16 residues. V trimming: 5 bases; J trimming: 8 bases; junction bases outside the gene matches: 11. Germline V gene data show CDR1 as SGDLS and CDR2 as YYNGEE. Donors showed nominal health when sampled, although they likely had unrecorded immune exposures. The sample was PBMCs. This chain connects TRBV9 to TRBJ2-2, with 11 positions matching TRBD2. The receptor was isolated from a woman between 50 and 59 years old in good health and CMV-seropositive. The CDR3 DNA reads as TGTGCCAGCAGAGACCTAGCGGGGGGATTGGTTGGGGAGCTGTTTTTT. It encodes CASRDLAGGLVGELFF.